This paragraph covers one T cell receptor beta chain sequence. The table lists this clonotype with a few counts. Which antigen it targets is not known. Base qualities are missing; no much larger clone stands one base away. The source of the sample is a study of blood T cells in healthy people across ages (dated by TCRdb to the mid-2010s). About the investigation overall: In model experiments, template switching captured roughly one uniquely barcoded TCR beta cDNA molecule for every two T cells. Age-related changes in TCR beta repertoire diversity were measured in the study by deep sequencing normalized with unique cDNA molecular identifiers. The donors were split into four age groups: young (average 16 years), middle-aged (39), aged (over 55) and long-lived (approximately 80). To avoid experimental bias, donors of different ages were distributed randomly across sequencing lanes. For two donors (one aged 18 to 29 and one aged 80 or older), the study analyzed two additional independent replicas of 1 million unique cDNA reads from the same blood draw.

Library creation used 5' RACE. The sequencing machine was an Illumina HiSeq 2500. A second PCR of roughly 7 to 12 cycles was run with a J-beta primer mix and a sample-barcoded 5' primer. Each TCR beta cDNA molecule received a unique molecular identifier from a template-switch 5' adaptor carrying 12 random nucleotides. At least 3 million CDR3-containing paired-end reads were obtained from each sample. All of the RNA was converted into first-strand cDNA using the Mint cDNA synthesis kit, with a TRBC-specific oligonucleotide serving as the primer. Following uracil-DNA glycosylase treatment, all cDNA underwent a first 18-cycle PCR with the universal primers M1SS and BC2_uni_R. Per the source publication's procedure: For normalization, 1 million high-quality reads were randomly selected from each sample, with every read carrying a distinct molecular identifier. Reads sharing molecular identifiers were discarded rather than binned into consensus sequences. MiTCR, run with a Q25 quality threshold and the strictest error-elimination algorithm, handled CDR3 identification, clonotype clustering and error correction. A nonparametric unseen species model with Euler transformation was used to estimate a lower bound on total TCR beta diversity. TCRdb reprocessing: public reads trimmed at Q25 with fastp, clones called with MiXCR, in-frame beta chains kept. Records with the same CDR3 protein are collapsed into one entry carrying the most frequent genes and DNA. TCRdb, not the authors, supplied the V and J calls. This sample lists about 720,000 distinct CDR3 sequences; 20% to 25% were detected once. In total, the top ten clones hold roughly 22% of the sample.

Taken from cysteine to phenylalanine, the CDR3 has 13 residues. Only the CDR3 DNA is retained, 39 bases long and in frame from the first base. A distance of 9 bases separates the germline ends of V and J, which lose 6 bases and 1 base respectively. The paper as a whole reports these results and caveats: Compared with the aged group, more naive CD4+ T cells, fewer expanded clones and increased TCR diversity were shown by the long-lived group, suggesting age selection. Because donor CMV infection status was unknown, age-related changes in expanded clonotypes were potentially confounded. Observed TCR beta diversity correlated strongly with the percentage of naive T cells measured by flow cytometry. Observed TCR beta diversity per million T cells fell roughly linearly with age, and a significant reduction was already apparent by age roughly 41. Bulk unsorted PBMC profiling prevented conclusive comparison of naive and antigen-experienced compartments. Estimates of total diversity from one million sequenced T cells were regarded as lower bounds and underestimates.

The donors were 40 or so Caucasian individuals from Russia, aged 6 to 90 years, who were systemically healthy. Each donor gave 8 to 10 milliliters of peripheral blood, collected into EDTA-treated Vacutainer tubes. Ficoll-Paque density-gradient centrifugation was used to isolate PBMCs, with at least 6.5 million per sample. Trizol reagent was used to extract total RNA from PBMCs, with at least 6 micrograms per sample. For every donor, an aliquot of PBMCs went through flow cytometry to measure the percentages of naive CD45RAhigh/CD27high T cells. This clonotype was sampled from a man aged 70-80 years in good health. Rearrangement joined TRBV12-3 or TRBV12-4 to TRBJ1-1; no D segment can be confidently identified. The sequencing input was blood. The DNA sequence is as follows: TGTGCCAGCAGGCACAACTCGAACACTGAAGCTTTCTTT. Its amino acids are CASRHNSNTEAFF.